Below, 7 T cell receptor beta chains from the same sample are listed, as sequenced in a study of chemoradiotherapy in HPV16-positive cancers. The protocol was immunoSEQ multiplex PCR, while the TCRdb copy is restricted to in-frame clones and leaves out a portion. Altogether about 14,000 clones are present, around 90% being singletons, with the ten largest covering roughly 2.5%. The sequences come from blood, collected from a patient who underwent chemoradiotherapy. These receptors were collected from a human donor with HPV-associated anogenital cancer.

V is TRBV5-8 and J is TRBJ1-3; no reliable D call. CDR3 length: 13 amino acids. From germline, CDR1 is SGHTS and CDR2 YDEGEE. Trimming took 2 bases from V and 5 from J, leaving 8 bases between them. CDR3 DNA: TGTGCCAGCAGCTTCAGAGAGAGAAACACCATATATTTT. As protein: CASSFRERNTIYF.

V gene TRBV2 combines with J gene TRBJ1-5; tentatively, D is TRBD1 (5 bases). CDR1 is SNHLY, CDR2 FYNNEI, per germline. The V end lost 7 bases, the J end lost 7 bases, and 14 bases lay between the germline ends. The CDR3 length is 13 residues. CDR3 amino acids: CASTGDAEQPQHF. The DNA of the CDR3 is TGTGCCAGCACTGGGGACGCCGAACAGCCCCAGCATTTT.

The CDR3 DNA follows: TGTGCCAGCAGTCAAACCGTTTCCGAGCAGTACTTC. Its protein product is CASSQTVSEQYF. V usage is TRBV2 and J usage is TRBJ2-7; D ambiguous. V lost 5 bases and J 6 bases, leaving 11 bases between the germline ends. Germline CDR1 SNHLY, CDR2 FYNNEI. This CDR3 has 12 residues.

This chain's CDR3 is CASSLSGWTSGFTDTQYF. CDR3 DNA sequence: TGTGCCAGCAGCTTAAGCGGGTGGACTAGCGGATTCACAGATACGCAGTATTTT. The chain employs TRBV7-9 and TRBJ2-3; 10 bases align to TRBD2. The CDR3 is 18 residues long. In germline, CDR1 is SEHNR, CDR2 FQNEAQ (reference sequence). Unmatched junction bases numbered 10, after V lost 2 bases and J lost 2 bases.

V gene TRBV6-5 combines with J gene TRBJ1-2; TRBD1 agrees at 11 bases. Germline V gives CDR1 MNHEY, CDR2 SVGAGI. CDR3 length equals 15 residues. The V gene end was trimmed by 4 bases and the J gene end by 8 bases; junction bases not matched to a gene: 9. The CDR3 is CASSSAGTGGWGYTF. The CDR3 DNA sequence: TGTGCCAGCAGTTCCGCTGGGACAGGGGGATGGGGCTACACCTTC.

The gene calls are TRBV5-1 and TRBJ2-5, with D uncertain. Trimming removed 6 bases from V and 1 base from J, with 4 bases in between. This CDR3 contains 11 residues. The V gene's germline CDR1 is SGHRS and CDR2 YFSETQ. The CDR3 DNA reads as TGCGCCAGCAAGTTCCAAGAGACCCAGTACTTC. This codes for CASKFQETQYF.

The rearrangement joins TRBV6-5 to TRBJ1-1, with TRBD1 matching 11 bases. Per germline, CDR1 MNHEY and CDR2 SVGAGI. This CDR3 contains 15 residues. J gave up 1 base and V 5 bases, and 3 bases lay outside the gene matches. The CDR3 nucleotides are TGTGCCAGCAGTGCGGACAGGGGGCAGAACACTGAAGCTTTCTTT. This codes for CASSADRGQNTEAFF.